This T cell receptor beta chain came from a study of Ad26.COV2.S vaccination and SARS-CoV-2 variants. Overall study context: Dosing was one shot or two shots 56 days apart. General study results and limits: Responses of spike-specific T cells (both CD8+ and CD4+) reportedly showed substantial breadth after vaccination.

A remark on this clone: What it recognizes is unknown.

This CDR3 region has 15 residues. In germline, CDR1 is MDHEN, CDR2 SYDVKM. The junction had 4 bases not matched to a gene; V was cut back by 5 bases and J by 1 base. Sample treatment: approximately 18 received Ad26.COV2.S at low or high dose, single or two shots; a few received placebo; per-sample allocation not given. Collection of the samples took place on day 63 after the first injection of vaccine or placebo. This Boston cohort included adults aged 18-55 years. SARS-CoV-2 spike from the Wuhan strain was encoded by the vaccine, an Ad26 vector. Repertoires were generated with immunoSEQ multiplex PCR, while TCRdb's copy carries only in-frame clones and drops some. The top ten hold around 13% of the sample, which has approximately 500,000 clones, roughly 87% seen once.

The V and J genes are TRBV28 and TRBJ2-1; 8 nucleotides align to TRBD1. This TCR was sampled from a person aged 18-60 years who received the Ad26.COV2.S COVID-19 vaccine or a placebo. This specimen was peripheral blood, taken in a trial of Ad26.COV2.S vaccine versus placebo. The CDR3 sequence: CASSPTGGSYNEQFF. The DNA for the CDR3 is TGTGCCAGCAGTCCCACAGGGGGTTCCTACAATGAGCAGTTCTTC.